This entry concerns a single T cell receptor beta chain. What it recognizes is unknown. CDR1 SGHTA and CDR2 FQGNSA come from the germline V gene. The CDR3 has 16 amino acids. The V and J ends lost 5 bases and 2 bases respectively, with 16 bases between them. This sample is drawn from a study of T cells after yellow fever vaccination. Study observations and caveats: Booster sampling recovered most clones from primary vaccination (96% CD4, around 90% CD8).

UMIs and a universal primer site were added when TCR cDNA was made by 5'RACE template switching. TCRdb analysed the 5' RACE reads with MiXCR anew, one entry per CDR3 protein. The data hold hundreds of thousands of distinct CDR3 sequences, with roughly 20% observed a single time. The chain uses TRBV7-2 and TRBJ1-5; possible D gene TRBD1, 5 bases. The receptor was isolated from a man aged 18 to 30 who received the YFV17D yellow fever vaccine. The sequenced sample was PBMCs, obtained before the yellow fever booster vaccination. DNA of the CDR3: TGTGCCAGCAGCAAGAGACAGTCCGATGGCAATCAGCCCCAGCATTTT. Its translation: CASSKRQSDGNQPQHF.